This T cell receptor beta chain was captured in a study of CD8 T cells in ankylosing spondylitis. Study-level findings and limits: Disease-linked clones displayed a CD8+ phenotype and appeared relatively rarely in peripheral blood.

MiXCR, run by TCRdb on the 5' RACE reads, gives a single entry per CDR3 protein. The sample has 270,000 or so distinct CDR3 sequences; 18% are singletons. This clonotype has ten or more counts. Antigen specificity is unknown. CDR3 size: 16 residues. The sequencing input was blood, either unsorted or a sorted T cell fraction (not recorded which). The TCR sequence derives from a male donor with ankylosing spondylitis or in good health (not recorded which). This rearrangement joins TRBV21-1 to TRBJ2-1; the listed D gene, TRBD2, was not tested against the DNA. TRBV21-1 is designated a pseudogene. CDR3 sequence: CASSNSKMGLANEQFF. DNA for the CDR3: TGTGCCAGCAGCAACTCAAAAATGGGACTAGCGAATGAGCAGTTCTTC.